Below, one T cell receptor beta chain is given with its context. Which antigen it targets is not known. A single base separates this from a much larger clone, so it may be a read error. This specimen comes from a study of T-cell memory formation after mild COVID-19 (TCRdb year 2021). Describing the broader study: TCR sequence clusters from the two donors were found to be largely donor specific. In a couple of donors, T-cell clones that expanded and contracted after mild COVID-19 were followed by sequencing TCRalpha and TCRbeta repertoires longitudinally. The cohort comprised two young, previously healthy adult volunteers, one female and one male.

The listed sequencing device is Illumina NovaSeq 6000. Using 5'RACE with constant-segment primers, TCRalpha and TCRbeta cDNA libraries were constructed, with sample barcodes and unique molecular identifiers added in the process. RNA was extracted from every sample with Trizol reagent. Library amplification was performed in two PCR steps, and a second sample barcode and Illumina TruSeq adapters were introduced in the second step. Libraries were sequenced on an Illumina NovaSeq with 2 x 150 bp paired-end reads. Concerning the study's data processing: Demultiplexing of reads and collapsing into UMI-guided consensus sequences were performed with migec v1.2.7. Using mixcr v2.1.11, the UMI consensuses were aligned to TRA and TRB V and J templates and assembled into clonotypes. A clonotype was counted as expanded or contracted only if both edgeR and NoisET called the change significant, with noise models trained on biological replicates. edgeR calls used a false discovery rate-adjusted p below 0.01 and a log2 fold-change threshold of 1. As an exploratory analysis of dynamics, max-normalized trajectories of the 1000 most abundant clonotypes were examined by PCA with hierarchical clustering. Separately sequenced CD4+ and CD8+ repertoires were used to assign the CD4 or CD8 phenotype of responding clones. TCRdb ran its own pipeline on the public reads, namely fastp trimming at Q25 and MiXCR clone calling, and kept in-frame beta chains. CDR3 protein duplicates are merged, each entry listing the most common genes and DNA. These V and J calls are TCRdb output, not the study's own analysis. Present in this sample are 400,000 or so distinct CDR3 sequences, about 19% of which were seen just once. The ten top clones hold about 8.1% of the sample.

The investigation overall reported the following: Clones that contracted from day 15 to 85 showed balanced CD4/CD8 phenotypes, whereas a second wave of clones that expanded from day 15 to 37 leaned towards CD4+. The detection of some responding clones in pre-infection memory suggests that pre-existing cross-reactive memory T cells joined the SARS-CoV-2 response. Contracting CD4+ clones appeared mostly in the CM and EM memory subsets, whereas CD8+ clones were enriched in EMRA. Only a couple of mild cases were covered by the study, and larger cohorts that include severe cases with pre-infection samples were considered necessary. The second-wave clones that peaked on day 37 were not confirmed to be SARS-CoV-2 specific.

V and J are trimmed by 4 bases and 2 bases, and the gene matches miss 3 bases of the junction. Taken from the germline V gene, the CDR1 and CDR2 loops are MNHEY and SVGAGI. Including cysteine and phenylalanine, the CDR3 has 14 amino acids. Only the CDR3 DNA is retained, 42 bases long and in frame from the first base. Ficoll-Paque density gradient centrifugation was used to isolate PBMCs. The clonotype originates from an adult woman who had mild COVID-19 (a few samples of this study predate the infection). The sample titles of this study are shuffled in the database, so cell type and time point are left out; the donor was told from shared clones. This chain joins TRBV6-5 to TRBJ2-3; 7 central bases correspond to TRBD1. The sample taken for sequencing was PBMCs or a T cell subset sorted from them (not recorded which). The DNA sequence is given as TGTGCCAGCAGTTTCGGACAGGACACAGATACGCAGTATTTT. This is translated as CASSFGQDTDTQYF.